Shown below are 20 T cell receptor beta chains from a single sample sequenced in a study of regulatory T cells in long-lasting Graves disease. Arm-PCR of CDR3 regions and iRepertoire HTBI primers were used to build TCR beta libraries. A single record per CDR3 protein comes from TCRdb applying MiXCR to the multiplex PCR reads. Among hundreds of thousands of distinct CDR3 sequences, around 21% were seen once, and the ten largest hold around 21%. Time point specified: persistent/refractory GD, antithyroid drugs over 5 years with positive TRAb. Isolated PBMC RNA provided the starting material for the TCR library. The source material was peripheral blood mononuclear cells (PBMCs), sampled when the disease was refractory, from a patient treated with antithyroid drugs. The source of these receptors is a female donor with Graves disease.

This chain joins TRBV30 and TRBJ1-1, with 12 positions matching TRBD1. Per the germline V gene, CDR1 is GTSNPN and CDR2 is SVGIG (reference sequence). The CDR3 has 17 residues. Trimming at V came to 2 bases and at J to 4 bases, leaving 11 bases not matched to a gene. CDR3 nucleotide sequence: TGTGCCTGGAGTATCGGGACAGGGGGCAGATTTATCACTGAAGCTTTCTTT. Residues: CAWSIGTGGRFITEAFF.

The genes are TRBV11-2 and TRBJ2-4, with unresolved D. CDR3 length: 14 residues. Per the germline V gene, CDR1 is SGHAT and CDR2 is FQNNGV. V lost 3 bases, J lost 8 bases, and 14 bases lay in between. The CDR3: CASSLGGRYDIQYF. CDR3 nucleotides: TGTGCCAGCAGCTTGGGCGGCCGCTACGACATTCAGTACTTC.

This clonotype occurred a few times. CDR3 region: CASSYVSEQFF. In DNA form, the CDR3 reads TGTGCCAGTTCTTACGTTTCTGAGCAGTTCTTC. The V gene is TRBV19, the J gene TRBJ2-1; D call uncertain. V lost 8 bases and J 9 bases, leaving 11 bases between the germline ends. CDR1 is LNHDA, CDR2 SQIVND, per germline (reference sequence). The CDR3 has 11 residues.

This clonotype was observed at least ten times. The gene calls are TRBV6-5 and TRBJ1-2, with 7 positions matching TRBD1. The germline V gene has CDR1 MNHEY and CDR2 SVGAGI. V shed 2 bases, J shed 6 bases, and the junction held 9 bases outside the gene matches. The CDR3 is 15 residues long. The CDR3 reads CASSYQSSTGNGYTF. CDR3 in DNA: TGTGCCAGCAGTTACCAGTCGTCGACAGGGAATGGCTACACCTTC.

The chain links TRBV9 to TRBJ2-7, with TRBD2 as a possible D gene (5 bases). Germline assignment: CDR1 SGDLS and CDR2 YYNGEE. The CDR3 has 15 residues. V was trimmed by 3 bases and J by 0 bases, leaving 13 bases between them. In nucleotides, the CDR3 is TGTGCCAGCAGCGCTCAGGTTGGGAGCTCCTACGAGCAGTACTTC. This gives the protein CASSAQVGSSYEQYF. Based on the CDR3 plus reference TRBV9 and TRBJ2-7, the full variable domain is DSGVTQTPKHLITATGQRVTLRCSPRSGDLSVYWYQQSLDQGLQFLIQYYNGEERAKGNILERFSAQQFPDLHSELNLSSLELGDSALYFCASSAQVGSSYEQYFGPGTRLTVT.

This clonotype was found many times. The rearrangement joins TRBV30 to TRBJ1-1; no reliable D call. Trimming took 0 bases from V and 7 from J, leaving 6 bases between them. Germline CDR1 and CDR2: GTSNPN and SVGIG (reference sequence). The CDR3 has 11 residues. The DNA of the CDR3 is TGTGCCTGGAGTGTACAGTATGAAGCTTTCTTT. Its protein product is CAWSVQYEAFF.

Many counts were recorded for this clonotype. The rearrangement uses TRBV7-2 and TRBJ1-1; maybe TRBD1 (5 bases). V lost 4 bases and J lost 0, with 9 bases in between. The CDR3 is made up of 14 amino acids. Germline V gene data show CDR1 as SGHTA and CDR2 as FQGNSA. The CDR3 coding sequence is TGTGCCAGCAGCTCAGGGACGTTGAACACTGAAGCTTTCTTT. Protein sequence: CASSSGTLNTEAFF.

The chain links TRBV2 to TRBJ2-6; D call uncertain. The CDR3 is made up of 13 amino acids. The V end lost 4 bases, the J end lost 4 bases, and 5 bases lay between the germline ends. Looked up from germline, CDR1 is SNHLY and CDR2 is FYNNEI. CDR3: CASSGVGANVLTF. The DNA for the CDR3 is TGTGCCAGCAGTGGGGTAGGGGCCAACGTCCTGACTTTC.

The table lists this clonotype with a few counts. V usage is TRBV6-1 and J usage is TRBJ1-5; no reliable D call. The V gene's germline CDR1 is MNHNS and CDR2 SASEGT. The CDR3 contains 14 residues. With 8 bases removed from V and 0 bases from J, the gap between germline ends came to 11 bases. CDR3 nucleotide sequence: TGTGCCAGCCGAGGCACGATTAGCAATCAGCCCCAGCATTTT. Encoded protein: CASRGTISNQPQHF.

The rearrangement joins TRBV12-3 or TRBV12-4 to TRBJ2-1; the D gene is possibly TRBD2 (7 bases). Trimming took 3 bases from V and 7 from J, leaving 13 bases between them. There are 14 residues in the CDR3. The CDR3 here is CASSFGGRGNEQFF. Written as DNA, the CDR3 is TGTGCCAGCAGTTTCGGGGGGAGGGGGAATGAGCAGTTCTTC.

The rearrangement uses TRBV20-1 and TRBJ1-4; no clear D. From germline, CDR1 is DFQATT and CDR2 SNEGSKA (reference sequence). Trimming stripped 3 bases from V and 12 bases from J, with 11 bases between. The CDR3 is made up of 11 amino acids. Written as DNA, the CDR3 is TGCAGTGCTAGTTCGGCAGAGGAACTGTTTTTT. Its protein product is CSASSAEELFF.

In its sample, this clonotype was seen many times. The CDR3: CSARAGLAYEQYF. The CDR3 DNA reads as TGCAGTGCTAGAGCCGGACTAGCCTACGAGCAGTACTTC. The chain couples TRBV20-1 to TRBJ2-7; TRBD2 agrees at 7 bases. With V trimmed by 1 base and J by 2 bases, 2 bases remained unmatched. The CDR3 extends over 13 amino acids. Germline V gene data show CDR1 as DFQATT and CDR2 as SNEGSKA (reference sequence).

The V gene is TRBV20-1, the J gene TRBJ2-3; TRBD2 is a possible D gene (5 bases). CDR1 and CDR2 from the germline V gene are DFQATT and SNEGSKA (reference sequence). This CDR3 has 13 residues. V lost 3 bases, J lost 6 bases, and 13 bases lay in between. CDR3 bases: TGCAGTGCTAGTATGGACTCCCCGGATACGCAGTATTTT. It specifies CSASMDSPDTQYF.

This clonotype was seen at least ten times. The rearrangement joins TRBV7-2 to TRBJ2-7, with 7 bases fitting TRBD2. The CDR3 loop spans 15 amino acids. The trim removed 5 bases at V and 4 bases at J, leaving 11 bases unmatched. The germline V gene has CDR1 SGHTA and CDR2 FQGNSA. CDR3 in amino acids: CASSPSAGPGYEQYF. The CDR3 DNA reads TGTGCCAGCAGCCCCTCAGCGGGGCCAGGATACGAGCAGTACTTC. Combining the CDR3 with reference TRBV7-2 and TRBJ2-7 gives the whole variable domain GAGVSQSPSNKVTEKGKDVELRCDPISGHTALYWYRQSLGQGLEFLIYFQGNSAPDKSGLPSDRFSAERTGGSVSTLTIQRTQQEDSAVYLCASSPSAGPGYEQYFGPGTRLTVT.

The chain has TRBV27 and TRBJ2-7; 7 bases are a match to TRBD2. Germline V gene sequence: CDR1 MNHEY, CDR2 SMNVEV (reference sequence). The CDR3 extends over 14 amino acids. The V gene end was trimmed by 4 bases and the J gene end by 3 bases; junction bases not matched to a gene: 6. CDR3 in amino acids: CASSYGTTFYEQYF. CDR3 nucleotide sequence: TGTGCCAGCAGTTACGGGACTACCTTCTACGAGCAGTACTTC.

This clonotype came up a few times. This chain joins TRBV20-1 and TRBJ2-7; D ambiguous. Deletions cut 0 bases from V and 3 bases from J, with 9 bases between. Germline values: CDR1 DFQATT, CDR2 SNEGSKA (reference sequence). The CDR3 has 13 residues. CDR3 in DNA: TGCAGTGCTAGAGACGGTCCAATCTACGAGCAGTACTTC. Translated: CSARDGPIYEQYF.

This rearrangement joins TRBV10-3 to TRBJ2-7, with 9 bases fitting TRBD1. Per germline, CDR1 ENHRY and CDR2 SYGVKD. This CDR3 has 15 amino acids. Trimming cost V 3 bases and J 4 bases; bases outside gene matches: 7. CDR3 protein: CAISDRDRELYEQYF. CDR3 nucleotide sequence: TGTGCCATCAGTGATCGGGACAGGGAGCTATACGAGCAGTACTTC.

This clonotype was picked up a small number of times. V usage is TRBV3-1 and J usage is TRBJ2-1, with 7 bases matching TRBD1. Unmatched junction bases numbered 11, after V lost 4 bases and J lost 8 bases. The CDR3 length is 15 residues. CDR1 and CDR2 (germline): LGHDT, YNNKEL (reference sequence). For the CDR3, the DNA is TGTGCCAGCAGCCCGGAGGACAGGACCCTCGATGAGCAGTTCTTC. This codes for CASSPEDRTLDEQFF.

This clonotype was counted at least ten times. This chain connects TRBV6-1 to TRBJ1-2, with D possibly matching TRBD1 (5 bases). The CDR3 runs 17 residues. Germline CDR1 is MNHNS and CDR2 is SASEGT. V was cut by 4 bases and J by 3 bases, with 21 bases left in between. This CDR3 reads CASSVSGRPYRDYGYTF. The CDR3 DNA follows: TGTGCCAGCAGTGTTTCGGGACGTCCTTACCGTGACTATGGCTACACCTTC.

The chain uses TRBV6-2 or TRBV6-3 and TRBJ2-7; 12 bases agree with TRBD2. In germline, CDR1 is MNHEY, CDR2 SVGEGT. The trim removed 0 bases at V and 7 bases at J, leaving 4 bases unmatched. The CDR3 is made up of 15 amino acids. The CDR3 nucleotides are TGTGCCAGCAGTTACTCGACTAGCGGGAGCGGGGAGCAGTACTTC. Its protein product is CASSYSTSGSGEQYF.